This is a list of T cell receptor beta chains from one sample in a study of identical twins. In TCRdb, the 5' RACE reads were re-called with MiXCR into one record per CDR3 protein. This sample has just under 550,000 distinct CDR3 sequences; 13% to 15% occur once, and the top ten carry roughly 0.43%. The data also belong to a second study, concerning yellow fever vaccine responses in identical twins.

Specimen: CD4+ T cells sorted from blood. These receptors were collected from a woman between 18 and 29 years old in good health. The CDR3 runs from the conserved cysteine through the conserved F or W. D genes are given only for firm matches. Not every row has a clone size; where given, it reads once, few, many or a size class.

size: few
D: TRBD2
V: TRBV11-3
CDR3: CASSRRLAGVSYNEQFF

size: few
D: TRBD2
V: TRBV12-3/TRBV12-4
CDR3: CASSLGGRAEQFF

size: once
D: NA
V: TRBV7-9
CDR3: CASSPGRGSNYNEQFF

size: NA
D: NA
V: TRBV12-3/TRBV12-4
CDR3: CASSSWRGAEAFF

size: NA
D: TRBD1
V: TRBV2
CDR3: CASGDRVGETQPQHF

size: few
D: TRBD2
V: TRBV20-1
CDR3: CSARGERGHTYNEQFF

size: NA
D: TRBD1
V: TRBV27
CDR3: CATPPGQGTDTQYF

size: NA
D: TRBD1
V: TRBV6-1
CDR3: CASSKTGTGGITEAFF

size: NA
D: NA
V: TRBV29-1
CDR3: CSVRSGGETQYF

size: few
D: NA
V: TRBV2
CDR3: CASEGIAPNYGYTF

size: few
D: NA
V: TRBV15
CDR3: CATSRASGANVLTF

size: few
D: NA
V: TRBV11-2
CDR3: CASSLTREKQF

size: NA
D: TRBD2
V: TRBV20-1
CDR3: CSGLAGAYNEQFF

size: few
D: NA
V: TRBV20-1
CDR3: CSARDSAGSNTGELFF

size: NA
D: NA
V: TRBV28
CDR3: CASNKQKREKLFF

size: few
D: TRBD1
V: TRBV6-1
CDR3: CASSVQGASPSTDTQYF

size: NA
D: NA
V: TRBV9
CDR3: CASSVRTPTSTGELFF

size: NA
D: NA
V: TRBV2
CDR3: CASRRTPGRLADTQYF

size: few
D: NA
V: TRBV25-1
CDR3: CASSKSGGNNEKLFF

size: once
D: TRBD2
V: TRBV10-1
CDR3: CASSTGTSQGETQYF

size: NA
D: NA
V: TRBV12-3/TRBV12-4
CDR3: CASSLRQGRGTGELFF

size: NA
D: NA
V: TRBV2
CDR3: CASSKDDYTGELFF